The clone carrying this TCR beta chain showed up just once. Its antigen remains unknown. These data are taken from a study of cytomegalovirus exposure and HLA in healthy donors. Across the whole study: The approximately 610 first-cohort repertoires shared a platform with the roughly 110 validation repertoires, as reported in a later analysis.

Generated by immunoSEQ multiplex PCR, the TCRdb table keeps only in-frame clones and is missing some. The sample lists about 240,000 clones, around 87% occurring once. Findings and caveats of the study: That first-cohort TCR clusters tended to co-occur in the roughly 110 validation repertoires was found in a later analysis.

Germline CDR1 reads LGHNT; CDR2 reads FRNRAP. The CDR3 sequence is 16 residues long. Germline trimming cut 0 bases from V and 2 bases from J; bases unmatched to any gene: 4. This chain links TRBV12-5 with TRBJ2-1; 7 nucleotides align to TRBD2. This TCR came from a woman aged 25 to 45 in good health and CMV-seropositive. Sequencing used PBMCs. CDR3 sequence reads: CASGLVVGLAYNEQFF. CDR3 sequence (DNA): TGTGCTAGTGGTTTGGTAGTAGGACTAGCCTACAATGAGCAGTTCTTC.